Sequencing of this TCR beta chain was carried out in a study of blood T cells in healthy people across ages. Germline CDR1 is SQVTM and CDR2 is ANQGSEA. This CDR3 spans 14 amino acids. Isolation of PBMCs gave at least 7 million cells per sample. At least 5 micrograms of total RNA were extracted per sample. A second PCR, run for roughly 7 to 12 cycles, used a sample-barcoded 5' primer plus a J-beta primer mix. The study obtained at least 3 million CDR3-containing paired-end reads from every sample. TCRdb independently ran MiXCR on the 5' RACE reads; one entry per CDR3 protein. The sample lists around 800,000 distinct CDR3 sequences, approximately 59% occurring once.

The sequence was obtained from a man aged 25 to 40 in good health. The chain employs TRBV29-1 and TRBJ2-1; D may be TRBD1 or TRBD2 (5 bases each). The J call may be in error: the DNA end matches TRBJ2-7 better. Sequencing used blood. Here the CDR3 reads CSADGTEIGYEQYF. The CDR3 DNA sequence: TGCAGCGCGGACGGGACCGAGATTGGGTACGAGCAGTACTTC.